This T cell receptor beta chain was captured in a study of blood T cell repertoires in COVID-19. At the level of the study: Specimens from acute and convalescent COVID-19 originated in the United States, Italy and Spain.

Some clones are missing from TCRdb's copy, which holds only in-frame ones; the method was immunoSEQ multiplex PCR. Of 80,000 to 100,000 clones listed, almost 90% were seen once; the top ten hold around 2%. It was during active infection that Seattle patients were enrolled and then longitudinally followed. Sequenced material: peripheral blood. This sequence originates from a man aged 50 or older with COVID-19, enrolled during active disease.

The CDR3 here is CASSEEGTAFYGYTF. The CDR3 DNA reads as TGTGCCAGCAGTGAAGAAGGGACAGCTTTCTATGGCTACACCTTC. The J gene is TRBJ1-2, the V gene TRBV2; 7 nucleotides align to TRBD1. This CDR3 has 15 residues. With 1 base clipped from V and 4 bases from J, the junction kept 6 bases outside the gene matches. Germline CDR1 is SNHLY and CDR2 is FYNNEI.